Listed below are T cell receptor beta chains from one sample, sequenced in a study of blood T cells in healthy people across ages. One entry per CDR3 protein results from TCRdb running MiXCR on the 5' RACE reads. The sample lists about 1.8 million distinct CDR3 sequences; roughly 49% were seen once. Sequenced input: blood. The receptors originated from a woman aged 40 to 50 in good health. CDR3s include the opening cysteine and the closing phenylalanine or tryptophan. A D gene is named only where the DNA matches it firmly. Clone size is given for some rows only: seen once, a few or many times, or a class if the clone is expanded.

J gene	D gene	clone size	V gene	CDR3 protein	CDR3 DNA
TRBJ2-4	TRBD2	.	TRBV6-5	CASRGLAGAEENIRYF	TGTGCCAGCAGAGGACTAGCGGGGGCGGAGGAAAACATTCGGTACTTC
TRBJ1-1	TRBD1	.	TRBV20-1	CSARNRDRGLRNTEAFF	TGCAGTGCCAGAAATAGAGACAGGGGGCTGAGGAACACTGAAGCTTTCTTT
TRBJ2-5	.	.	TRBV10-3	CAISELGPMREQYF	TGTGCCATCAGTGAGTTAGGTCCCATGAGGGAGCAGTACTTC
TRBJ2-5	TRBD1	.	TRBV7-2	CASSFSRGLETQYF	TGTGCCAGCAGCTTTTCTAGGGGGCTGGAGACCCAGTACTTC
TRBJ2-1	.	.	TRBV11-3	CASSAGAPGNEQFF	TGTGCCAGCAGCGCCGGGGCTCCGGGCAATGAGCAGTTCTTC
TRBJ1-2	.	once	TRBV6-5	CASSLGGSYYGYTF	TGTGCCAGCAGCCTCGGAGGGAGCTACTATGGCTACACCTTC
TRBJ2-7	TRBD2	.	TRBV6-2/TRBV6-3	CASTLSGGDEQYF	TGTGCCAGCACCCTTAGCGGGGGTGACGAGCAGTACTTC
TRBJ2-1	.	once	TRBV2	CAIKGRFSYNEQFF	TGTGCCATCAAAGGACGGTTCTCCTACAATGAGCAGTTCTTC
TRBJ2-6	TRBD1	.	TRBV6-2/TRBV6-3	CASRHRGAGANVLTF	TGTGCCAGCAGACACAGGGGGGCTGGGGCCAACGTCCTGACTTTC
TRBJ2-1	TRBD2	.	TRBV6-2/TRBV6-3	CASRRGTSGDQQFF	TGTGCCAGCAGAAGAGGGACTAGCGGGGATCAACAGTTCTTC
TRBJ2-1	.	.	TRBV6-5	CASSYFGEQFF	TGTGCCAGCAGTTACTTCGGGGAGCAGTTCTTC
TRBJ2-1	TRBD2	.	TRBV11-3	CASSRGGKENNEQFF	TGTGCCAGCAGCCGGGGGGGTAAGGAGAACAATGAGCAGTTCTTC
TRBJ1-2	.	.	TRBV20-1	CSAPGRSRGGYTF	TGCAGTGCCCCGGGACGTTCAAGAGGAGGCTACACCTTC
TRBJ2-1	TRBD2	.	TRBV6-4	CASSEGPSGGYDEQFF	TGTGCCAGCAGTGAAGGTCCTAGCGGGGGGTACGATGAGCAGTTCTTC
TRBJ2-1	.	few	TRBV6-2/TRBV6-3	CASSNRRSQGDEQFF	TGTGCCAGCAGTAATCGACGCTCCCAAGGGGATGAGCAGTTCTTC
TRBJ1-2	.	few	TRBV4-3	CASSQDLEVLYGYTF	TGCGCCAGCAGCCAAGATTTGGAAGTTCTTTATGGCTACACCTTC
TRBJ2-1	.	.	TRBV20-1	CSARGISREQFF	TGCAGTGCTAGAGGTATCAGCCGTGAGCAGTTCTTC
TRBJ2-7	TRBD1	few	TRBV11-2	CASTFPGQTNYEQYF	TGTGCCAGCACCTTTCCGGGACAGACAAACTACGAGCAGTACTTC
TRBJ1-1	.	.	TRBV4-1	CASSQDGGFGAFF	TGCGCCAGCAGCCAAGACGGAGGGTTCGGCGCTTTCTTT
TRBJ2-3	.	.	TRBV20-1	CMGKIGGSTDTQYF	TGCATGGGAAAGATCGGGGGTTCCACAGATACGCAGTATTTT
TRBJ2-3	.	.	TRBV25-1	CASSELGRSTDTQYF	TGTGCCAGCAGTGAACTCGGACGGAGCACAGATACGCAGTATTTT
TRBJ2-7	.	.	TRBV20-1	CSASPWNNEQYF	TGCAGTGCTAGCCCATGGAACAATGAGCAGTACTTC
TRBJ2-5	.	few	TRBV7-2	CASSPGTLRETQYF	TGTGCCAGCAGCCCCGGGACCTTAAGGGAGACCCAGTACTTC
TRBJ2-4	.	few	TRBV29-1	CSVGGVGAAQYF	TGCAGCGTTGGGGGCGTTGGGGCAGCTCAGTACTTC
TRBJ2-1	.	few	TRBV29-1	CSVYGVRYNEQFF	TGCAGCGTGTACGGGGTTAGGTACAATGAGCAGTTCTTC
TRBJ2-7	TRBD2	.	TRBV20-1	CSATLAGEIYEQYF	TGCAGTGCTACCTTAGCGGGAGAGATCTACGAGCAGTACTTC
TRBJ2-7	.	.	TRBV7-9	CASSQPGLGYEQYF	TGTGCCAGCAGCCAGCCGGGACTCGGGTACGAGCAGTACTTC
TRBJ2-1	TRBD2	.	TRBV7-8	CASSFGGLKDNEQFF	TGTGCCAGCAGCTTTGGGGGACTAAAGGACAATGAGCAGTTCTTC
TRBJ2-1	.	.	TRBV6-2/TRBV6-3	CASTNSYNEQFF	TGTGCCAGCACCAACTCCTACAATGAGCAGTTCTTC
TRBJ2-5	TRBD1	few	TRBV6-2/TRBV6-3	CASSYGPRTGGGEQYF	TGTGCCAGCAGTTACGGTCCGAGGACAGGGGGCGGTGAGCAGTACTTC
TRBJ2-5	.	.	TRBV28	CASGSPGWKGDQETQYF	TGTGCCAGCGGTTCCCCCGGATGGAAGGGGGACCAAGAGACCCAGTACTTC
TRBJ1-5	TRBD1	few	TRBV6-1	CASRTTGTGPSNQPQHF	TGTGCCAGCAGAACAACCGGGACAGGGCCCAGCAATCAGCCCCAGCATTTT
TRBJ2-7	TRBD1	.	TRBV7-6	CASSLNQGAMYEQYF	TGTGCCAGCAGCTTAAACCAGGGGGCAATGTACGAGCAGTACTTC
TRBJ1-6	.	few	TRBV29-1	CSVAEGSSYNSPLHF	TGCAGCGTTGCTGAGGGGAGCTCCTATAATTCACCCCTCCACTTT
TRBJ1-4	.	.	TRBV25-1	CASSKPQTGEKLFF	TGTGCCAGCAGCAAACCTCAGACGGGTGAAAAACTGTTTTTT
TRBJ2-5	.	.	TRBV12-3/TRBV12-4	CASRYRILGSQYF	TGTGCCAGCAGATACAGGATACTGGGGTCCCAGTACTTC
TRBJ1-2	.	.	TRBV28	CASSPGTSQGRGYTF	TGTGCCAGCAGTCCTGGAACCTCCCAGGGTCGAGGCTACACCTTC
TRBJ2-5	TRBD1	.	TRBV5-6	CASRTTGPETQYF	TGTGCCAGCAGAACGACAGGGCCAGAGACCCAGTACTTC
TRBJ2-7	TRBD2	.	TRBV24-1	CAAMREDGNEQYF	TGTGCCGCTATGCGGGAGGACGGCAATGAGCAGTACTTC
TRBJ2-5	.	.	TRBV10-3	CATSSNQETQYF	TGTGCCACTTCTTCGAATCAAGAGACCCAGTACTTC
TRBJ1-2	.	few	TRBV21-1	CASSLPGKSYGYTF	TGTGCCAGCAGCTTACCCGGAAAAAGCTATGGCTACACCTTC
TRBJ2-4	.	few	TRBV6-2/TRBV6-3	CASSYVAGGIAKNIQYF	TGTGCCAGCAGTTACGTTGCAGGGGGGATAGCCAAAAACATTCAGTACTTC
TRBJ1-6	TRBD1	.	TRBV9	CASSAEGTGNNSPLHF	TGTGCCAGCAGCGCCGAAGGGACAGGCAATAATTCACCCCTCCACTTT
TRBJ1-6	.	.	TRBV19	CASRAGFRGVSPLHF	TGTGCCAGTAGGGCAGGGTTCCGCGGTGTGTCACCCCTCCACTTT
TRBJ2-4	.	few	TRBV7-2	CASSLASGEGEQYF	TGTGCCAGCAGCTTAGCATCCGGGGAAGGGGAGCAGTACTTC
TRBJ1-5	.	.	TRBV6-2/TRBV6-3	CASSSTSRNQPQHF	TGTGCCAGCAGTTCCACTTCGCGCAATCAGCCCCAGCATTTT
TRBJ2-5	TRBD2	few	TRBV4-2	CASSQVSGGAGQETQYF	TGTGCCAGCAGCCAAGTCAGCGGGGGGGCCGGGCAAGAGACCCAGTACTTC